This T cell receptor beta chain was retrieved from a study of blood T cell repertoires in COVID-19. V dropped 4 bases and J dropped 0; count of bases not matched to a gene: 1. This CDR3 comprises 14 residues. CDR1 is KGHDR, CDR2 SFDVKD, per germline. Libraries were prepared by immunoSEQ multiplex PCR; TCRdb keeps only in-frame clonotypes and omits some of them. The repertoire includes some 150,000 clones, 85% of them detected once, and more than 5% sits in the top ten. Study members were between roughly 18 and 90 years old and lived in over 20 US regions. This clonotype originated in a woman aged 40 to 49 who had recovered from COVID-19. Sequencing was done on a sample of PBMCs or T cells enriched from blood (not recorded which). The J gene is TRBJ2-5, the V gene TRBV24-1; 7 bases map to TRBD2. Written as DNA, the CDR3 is TGTGCCACCAGTGAGGCGGGGGACCAAGAGACCCAGTACTTC. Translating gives CATSEAGDQETQYF.